These 18 T cell receptor beta chains were all obtained from the same sample, sequenced in a study of blood T cell repertoires in COVID-19 (dated by TCRdb to the early 2020s). Libraries were built with the immunoSEQ multiplex PCR assay. As stored in TCRdb, this immuneACCESS dataset retains in-frame rearrangements with V and J assigned. A fraction of the clones does not appear; measured against another copy, unresolved V genes explain less than half of the discrepancy, and the remainder lacks a known reason. Here the sample has roughly 150,000 clones; about 83% occur a single time. Roughly 18% of the sample is held by the ten biggest clonotypes. The sample comprised peripheral blood. The receptors originated from a woman aged 70-85 years who had recovered from COVID-19.

The gene calls are TRBV6-5 and TRBJ2-3; D perhaps matches TRBD2 (6 bases). V was cut by 2 bases and J by 0 bases, with 12 bases left in between. The CDR3 contains 16 residues. Germline V CDR1 and CDR2: MNHEY, SVGAGI. Written as DNA, the CDR3 is TGTGCCAGCAGTTACATGGCGGGGCTAAGCACAGATACGCAGTATTTT. Translated, it gives CASSYMAGLSTDTQYF.

The chain carries TRBV10-3 and TRBJ1-2; a possible D gene is TRBD1 (5 bases). The V gene's germline CDR1 is ENHRY and CDR2 SYGVKD. V was clipped by 0 bases and J by 7 bases, with 6 bases between them. The CDR3 has 12 amino acids. CDR3 bases: TGTGCCATCAGTGAGTCGGGGGGTGGCTACACCTTC. It translates to CAISESGGGYTF.

This chain joins TRBV7-3 and TRBJ2-3; TRBD1 might be the D (5 bases). Between the trimmed V and J ends, which lost 2 bases and 4 bases, there was a span of 10 bases. CDR3 length: 14 amino acids. Germline lookup yields CDR1 SGHTA and CDR2 FQGTGA. CDR3 region: CASSLGAAPDTQYF. Written as DNA, the CDR3 is TGTGCCAGCAGCTTAGGGGCAGCCCCAGATACGCAGTATTTT.

The chain recombines TRBV7-8 with TRBJ1-2; 10 nucleotides line up with TRBD1. Germline-derived CDR1 and CDR2 are SGHVS and FQNEAQ. The CDR3 covers 15 residues. Trimming removed 4 bases from V and 6 bases from J; junction bases left unmatched: 8. The CDR3 sequence is CASSWGQGLGNGYTF. CDR3 nucleotides: TGTGCCAGCAGCTGGGGACAGGGGCTTGGTAATGGCTACACCTTC.

CDR3 sequence reads: CASSLRGGGNTIYF. In DNA, the CDR3 is TGTGCCAGCAGCTTGAGAGGGGGCGGAAACACCATATATTTT. The rearrangement joins TRBV11-2 to TRBJ1-3; 7 nucleotides match TRBD1. The trim removed 3 bases at V and 4 bases at J, leaving 3 bases unmatched. The CDR3 covers 14 residues. Germline CDR1 and CDR2: SGHAT and FQNNGV.

This chain uses TRBV2 with TRBJ2-1, with D maybe TRBD2 (6 bases). This CDR3 is built from 16 residues. Germline V gene lookup returns CDR1 SNHLY and CDR2 FYNNEI. V dropped 8 bases and J dropped 0 bases, with 17 bases sitting between them. CDR3 DNA: TGTGCCAGCCTAGCGCGGGGCTTTAGCTCCTACAATGAGCAGTTCTTC. Translation gives CASLARGFSSYNEQFF.

V gene TRBV27 combines with J gene TRBJ2-3; 9 positions agree with TRBD1. CDR3 length: 14 amino acids. J gave up 6 bases and V 6 bases, and 7 bases lay outside the gene matches. CDR1 is MNHEY, CDR2 SMNVEV, per germline (reference sequence). CDR3 DNA: TGTGCCAGCAGCCTACAGGGGGCAGGGGATACGCAGTATTTT. Translated: CASSLQGAGDTQYF.

This clone occurred a few times. J is TRBJ1-5 and V is TRBV5-6; D is undetermined. The germline V gene encodes CDR1 SGHDT and CDR2 YYEEEE. Trimming pared 1 base from V and 0 bases from J, leaving 8 bases between. This CDR3 is built from 15 residues. The chain's CDR3 is CASSLSPFSNQPQHF. The CDR3 DNA reads as TGTGCCAGCAGCTTGTCTCCGTTTAGCAATCAGCCCCAGCATTTT.

The chain is built from TRBV27 and TRBJ1-1; D might be TRBD1 (6 bases). V lost 1 base to trimming and J lost 1 base, with 10 bases between them. This CDR3 contains 15 residues. The germline CDR1 and CDR2 sequences are MNHEY and SMNVEV (reference sequence). This chain's CDR3 is CASSLWGGANTEAFF. The CDR3 coding sequence is TGTGCCAGCAGTTTATGGGGGGGCGCGAACACTGAAGCTTTCTTT.

The CDR3 reads CATSRDHSNQPQHF. For the CDR3, the DNA is TGTGCCACCAGCAGAGATCATAGCAATCAGCCCCAGCATTTT. The genes are TRBV15 and TRBJ1-5, with D unresolved. CDR3 size: 14 residues. CDR1 and CDR2 (germline): LNHNV, YYDKDF (reference sequence). V was shortened by 0 bases and J by 0 bases, with 3 bases between the two germline ends. The whole variable domain, filled in from reference TRBV15 and TRBJ1-5, reads DAMVIQNPRYQVTQFGKPVTLSCSQTLNHNVMYWYQQKSSQAPKLLFHYYDKDFNNEADTPDNFQSRRPNTSFCFLDIRSPGLGDTAMYLCATSRDHSNQPQHFGDGTRLSIL.

The chain carries TRBV5-1 and TRBJ2-5, with D possibly matching TRBD1 (7 bases). The CDR3 runs to 15 residues. The V end lost 2 bases, the J end lost 2 bases, and 13 bases lay between the germline ends. Germline values: CDR1 SGHRS, CDR2 YFSETQ. For the CDR3, the DNA is TGCGCCAGCAGCTTTTTGGCGGGACAGCAAGAGACCCAGTACTTC. Protein sequence: CASSFLAGQQETQYF.

V is TRBV15 and J is TRBJ1-6, with D unresolved. V gave up 0 bases and J gave up 0 bases, with 6 bases separating them. The CDR3 is made up of 16 amino acids. CDR1 and CDR2 (germline): LNHNV, YYDKDF (reference sequence). CDR3 sequence reads: CATSRDPRSYNSPLHF. The CDR3 coding sequence is TGTGCCACCAGCAGAGATCCCCGCTCCTATAATTCACCCCTCCACTTT.

In this sample, this clone turned up once. The chain recombines TRBV10-3 with TRBJ2-4, with D perhaps matching TRBD2 (5 bases). Trimming left V 8 bases short and J 5 bases short, with 16 bases between. Germline V gene data show CDR1 as ENHRY and CDR2 as SYGVKD. This CDR3 contains 14 residues. The CDR3 nucleotides read TGTGCCATCTCGCCCGGGAAGTCCGAAAACATTCAGTACTTC. Amino acids: CAISPGKSENIQYF.

This chain uses TRBV4-2 with TRBJ2-1, with 9 bases aligning to TRBD2. The V gene end was trimmed by 1 base and the J gene end by 7 bases; junction bases not matched to a gene: 8. Germline CDR1 LGHNA, CDR2 YNFKEQ. The CDR3 is made up of 16 amino acids. CDR3 region: CASSQVGLAGFNEQFF. Here the CDR3 DNA reads TGTGCCAGCAGCCAAGTTGGGCTAGCGGGATTTAATGAGCAGTTCTTC.

The chain recombines TRBV7-3 with TRBJ1-1, with D perhaps matching TRBD1 (5 bases). CDR1 is SGHTA, CDR2 FQGTGA, per germline. The CDR3 consists of 14 residues. The V end was cut by 2 bases, the J end by 1 base, with 8 bases between. This CDR3 reads CASSLLGRNTEAFF. The CDR3 nucleotides read TGTGCCAGCAGCTTACTGGGGCGGAACACTGAAGCTTTCTTT.

As concerns this clone: Other DNA variants within this sample encode the same CDR3. The chain is built from TRBV5-1 and TRBJ2-3; D remains unclear. The germline CDR1 and CDR2 sequences are SGHRS and YFSETQ. The CDR3 covers 15 residues. Trimming cost V 0 bases and J 0 bases, with 8 bases left between them. The CDR3 reads CASSLGGGSTDTQYF. CDR3 coding DNA: TGCGCCAGCAGCTTGGGCGGTGGAAGCACAGATACGCAGTATTTT.

A remark on this clone: The junction departs from the called germline gene at one end, perhaps through a read error. The chain recombines TRBV28 with TRBJ2-7, with TRBD2 identical over 7 bases. CDR1 and CDR2 from the germline V gene are MDHEN and SYDVKM. The CDR3 length is 13 residues. CDR3 DNA sequence: TGTGCCAGCAGTTGGGGAGGGGCCCCAACTCGGCGGTTC. Protein: CASSWGGAPTRRF.

The V and J genes are TRBV27 and TRBJ2-1, with 9 bases identical to TRBD1. Germline lookup yields CDR1 MNHEY and CDR2 SMNVEV (reference sequence). The CDR3 contains 14 residues. J lost 6 bases, V lost 5 bases, and 5 bases had no gene match. CDR3 nucleotides: TGTGCCAGCAGTACCCGGGACAGGGTCAATGAGCAGTTCTTC. Amino acid sequence: CASSTRDRVNEQFF.